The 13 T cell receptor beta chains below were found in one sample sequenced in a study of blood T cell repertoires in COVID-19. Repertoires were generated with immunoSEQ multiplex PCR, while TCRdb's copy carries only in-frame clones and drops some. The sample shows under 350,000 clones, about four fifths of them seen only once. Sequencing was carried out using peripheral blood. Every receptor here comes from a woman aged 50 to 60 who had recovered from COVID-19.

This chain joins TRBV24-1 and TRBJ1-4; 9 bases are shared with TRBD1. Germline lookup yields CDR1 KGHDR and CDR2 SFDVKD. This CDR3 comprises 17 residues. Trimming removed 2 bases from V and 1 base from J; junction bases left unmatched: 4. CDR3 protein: CATSDSTGGGTNEKLFF. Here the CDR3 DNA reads TGTGCCACCAGTGATTCGACAGGGGGAGGAACTAATGAAAAACTGTTTTTT.

The CDR3 sequence is CAISDPGVGTGELFF. CDR3 DNA: TGTGCCATCAGTGACCCGGGGGTTGGGACCGGGGAGCTGTTTTTT. The rearrangement joins TRBV10-3 to TRBJ2-2; possible D gene TRBD2, 6 bases. The CDR3 runs 15 residues. The V gene's germline CDR1 is ENHRY and CDR2 SYGVKD. V lost 3 bases to trimming and J lost 5 bases, with 13 bases between them.

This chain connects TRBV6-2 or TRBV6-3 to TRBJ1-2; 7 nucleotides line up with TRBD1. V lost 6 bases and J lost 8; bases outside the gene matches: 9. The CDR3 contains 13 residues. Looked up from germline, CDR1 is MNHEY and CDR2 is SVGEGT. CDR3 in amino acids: CASSPGQARGYTF. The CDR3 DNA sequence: TGTGCCAGCAGCCCCGGACAGGCGCGGGGCTACACCTTC.

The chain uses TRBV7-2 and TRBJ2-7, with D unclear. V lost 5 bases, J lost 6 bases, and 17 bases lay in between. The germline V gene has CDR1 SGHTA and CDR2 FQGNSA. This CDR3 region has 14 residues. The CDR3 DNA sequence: TGTGCCAGCAGCCAAGGCGGATCTTGGTCCGAGCAGTACTTC. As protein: CASSQGGSWSEQYF.

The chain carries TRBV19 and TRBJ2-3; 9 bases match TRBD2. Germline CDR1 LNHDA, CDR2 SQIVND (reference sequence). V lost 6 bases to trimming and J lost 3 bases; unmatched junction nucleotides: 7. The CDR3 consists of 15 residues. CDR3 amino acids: CASSLSGGDTDTQYF. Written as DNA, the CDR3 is TGTGCCAGTAGCCTTAGCGGGGGTGATACAGATACGCAGTATTTT.

The CDR3 reads CASSVGTGGARNSPLHF. The CDR3 DNA reads as TGTGCCAGCAGCGTGGGGACAGGGGGCGCGCGGAATTCACCCCTCCACTTT. This sequence joins TRBV9 and TRBJ1-6; 12 bases are shared with TRBD1. The CDR3 totals 17 residues. The trim removed 2 bases at V and 7 bases at J, leaving 7 bases unmatched. The germline V gene has CDR1 SGDLS and CDR2 YYNGEE.

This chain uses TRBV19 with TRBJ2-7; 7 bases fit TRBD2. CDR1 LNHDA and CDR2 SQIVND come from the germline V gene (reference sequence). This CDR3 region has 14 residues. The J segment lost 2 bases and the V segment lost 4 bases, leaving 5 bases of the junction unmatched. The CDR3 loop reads CASSSSGVPYEQYF. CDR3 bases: TGTGCCAGTAGTAGCAGCGGGGTCCCCTACGAGCAGTACTTC.

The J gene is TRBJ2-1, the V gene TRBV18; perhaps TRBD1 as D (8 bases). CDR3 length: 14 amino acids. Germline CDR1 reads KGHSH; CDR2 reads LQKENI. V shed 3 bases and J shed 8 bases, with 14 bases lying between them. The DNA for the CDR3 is TGTGCCAGCTCACCCCGACAGGGGAGGGATGAGCAGTTCTTC. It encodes CASSPRQGRDEQFF.

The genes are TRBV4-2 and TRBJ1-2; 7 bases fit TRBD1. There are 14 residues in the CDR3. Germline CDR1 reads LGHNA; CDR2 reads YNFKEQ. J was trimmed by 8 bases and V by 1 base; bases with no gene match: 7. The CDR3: CASSQATGSDGYTF. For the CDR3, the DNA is TGTGCCAGCAGCCAAGCGACAGGGTCGGACGGCTACACCTTC.

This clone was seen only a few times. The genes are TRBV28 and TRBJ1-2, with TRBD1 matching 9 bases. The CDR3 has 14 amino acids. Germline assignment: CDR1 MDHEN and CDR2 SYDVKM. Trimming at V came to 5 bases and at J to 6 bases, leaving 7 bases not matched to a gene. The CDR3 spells CASSTGGLSHGYTF. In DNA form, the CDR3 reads TGTGCCAGCAGTACAGGGGGCCTCTCACATGGCTACACCTTC.

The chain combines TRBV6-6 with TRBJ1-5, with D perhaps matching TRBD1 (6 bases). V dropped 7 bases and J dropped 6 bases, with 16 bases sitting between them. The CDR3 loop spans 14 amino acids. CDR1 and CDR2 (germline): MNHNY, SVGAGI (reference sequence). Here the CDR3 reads CASMGQGQAQPQHF. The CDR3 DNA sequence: TGTGCCAGCATGGGCCAGGGGCAGGCTCAGCCCCAGCATTTT.

Written as DNA, the CDR3 is TGTGCCAGCAGTTACGGGGGGGGATACACAGATACGCAGTATTTT. Its protein is CASSYGGGYTDTQYF. The chain has TRBV6-2 or TRBV6-3 and TRBJ2-3, with 7 bases lining up with TRBD2. The CDR3 has 15 amino acids. J was trimmed by 2 bases and V by 2 bases; bases with no gene match: 4. CDR1 and CDR2 (germline): MNHEY, SVGEGT.

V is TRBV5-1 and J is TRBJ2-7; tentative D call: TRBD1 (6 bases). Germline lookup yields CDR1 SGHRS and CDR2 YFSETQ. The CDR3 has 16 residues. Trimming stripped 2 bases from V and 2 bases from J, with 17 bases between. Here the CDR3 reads CASSFSTGTQPYEQYF. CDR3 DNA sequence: TGCGCCAGCAGCTTCTCTACCGGGACACAACCCTACGAGCAGTACTTC.